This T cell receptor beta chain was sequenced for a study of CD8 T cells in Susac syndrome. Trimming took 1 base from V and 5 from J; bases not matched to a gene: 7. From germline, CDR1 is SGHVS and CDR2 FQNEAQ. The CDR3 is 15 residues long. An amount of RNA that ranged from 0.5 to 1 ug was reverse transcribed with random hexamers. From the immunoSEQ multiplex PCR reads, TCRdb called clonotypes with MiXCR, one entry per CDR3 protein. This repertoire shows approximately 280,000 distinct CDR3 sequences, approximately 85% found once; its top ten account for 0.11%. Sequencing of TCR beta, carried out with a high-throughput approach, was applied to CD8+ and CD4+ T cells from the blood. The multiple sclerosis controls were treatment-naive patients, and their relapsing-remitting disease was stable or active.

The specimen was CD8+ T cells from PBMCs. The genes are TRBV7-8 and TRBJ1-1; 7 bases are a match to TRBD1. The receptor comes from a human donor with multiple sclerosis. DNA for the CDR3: TGTGCCAGCAGCTTAGTGCTGGGGGGACAGACTGAAGCTTTCTTT. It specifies CASSLVLGGQTEAFF. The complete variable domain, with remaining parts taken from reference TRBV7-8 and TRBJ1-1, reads GAGVSQSPRYKVAKRGQDVALRCDPISGHVSLFWYQQALGQGPEFLTYFQNEAQLDKSGLPSDRFFAERPEGSVSTLKIQRTQQEDSAVYLCASSLVLGGQTEAFFGQGTRLTVV.